The source of this T cell receptor (beta chain) is a study of blood T cell repertoires in COVID-19. About the research overall: Donors in the United States, Italy and Spain gave samples during acute or convalescent COVID-19. Sources were T cells, B-cell-depleted T cells, or PBMCs; the material itself was cDNA or gDNA.

CDR1 and CDR2 (germline): SGHTS, YDEGEE. Trimming removed 0 bases at V and 4 bases at J, with 4 bases between. CDR3 length: 12 amino acids. Authors' processing steps: Amplifying reference gene primers gave estimates of nucleated cell counts. This table comes from immunoSEQ multiplex PCR, and its TCRdb copy is limited to in-frame clones, with some not included. The DNA gave D and trimming, while V, J and clone size come from that table. This sample carries 250,000 to 350,000 clones, more than 70% of them seen once, and the ten largest clones take around 6.6%. This receptor was identified in a man aged 18 to 29 who had recovered from COVID-19. V is TRBV5-8 and J is TRBJ1-2; D unclear. Sequencing was carried out using peripheral blood. CDR3 region: CASSLALYGYTF. The CDR3 region has the DNA TGTGCCAGCAGCTTGGCCCTCTATGGCTACACCTTC.